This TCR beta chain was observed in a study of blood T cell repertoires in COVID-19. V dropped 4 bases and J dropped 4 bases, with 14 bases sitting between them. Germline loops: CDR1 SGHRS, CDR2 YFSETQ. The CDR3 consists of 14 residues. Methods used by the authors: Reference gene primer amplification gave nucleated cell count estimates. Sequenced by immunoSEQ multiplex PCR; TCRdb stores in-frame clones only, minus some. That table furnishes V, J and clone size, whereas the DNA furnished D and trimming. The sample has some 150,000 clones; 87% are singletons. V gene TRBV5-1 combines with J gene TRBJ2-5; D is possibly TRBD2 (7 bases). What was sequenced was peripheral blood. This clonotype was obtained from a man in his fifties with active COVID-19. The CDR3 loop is CASSLRGAGETQYF. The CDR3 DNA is TGCGCCAGCAGCCTTCGGGGGGCCGGAGAGACCCAGTACTTC. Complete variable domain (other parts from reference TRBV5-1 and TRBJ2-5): KAGVTQTPRYLIKTRGQQVTLSCSPISGHRSVSWYQQTPGQGLQFLFEYFSETQRNKGNFPGRFSGRQFSNSRSEMNVSTLELGDSALYLCASSLRGAGETQYFGPGTRLLVL.